This entry lists 4 T cell receptor beta chains sequenced from one sample in a study of molecular identifiers for immune sequencing clone quantification. TCRdb used MiXCR to reprocess the PCR reads, holding one entry per CDR3 protein. The sample has approximately 90,000 distinct CDR3 sequences; around 20% are singletons. Input material: naive CD8+ T cells from blood, with Jurkat cell RNA spiked in. The subset was: FACS-sorted CD8+CD4-CCR7+CD45RA+ naive T cells. All receptors come from a human donor in good health. Some libraries in this study had Jurkat cell RNA spiked in.

Turning to this clonotype: A much larger clone is a single base away; this may be a read error. CDR3 nucleotide sequence: TGTGCCAGCAGCTTGAGGGGGGGTAGTCAGCCCCAGCATTTT. Translating it yields CASSLRGGSQPQHF. The V and J genes are TRBV5-6 and TRBJ1-5; a weak D match, TRBD1 (6 bases). This CDR3 spans 14 amino acids. Trimming shortened V by 1 base and J by 6 bases, and 11 bases separated the two germline ends. In germline, CDR1 is SGHDT, CDR2 YYEEEE.

This clonotype was seen at least ten times. The rearrangement joins TRBV7-6 to TRBJ2-5, with D unresolved. Germline V gives CDR1 SGHVS, CDR2 FNYEAQ. V lost 2 bases and J 0 bases, leaving 13 bases between the germline ends. This CDR3 has 16 residues. The CDR3 loop is CASSLNILGYQETQYF. DNA of the CDR3: TGTGCCAGCAGCTTAAATATCCTCGGGTACCAAGAGACCCAGTACTTC.

This clonotype was counted between two and nine times. V and J are TRBV4-1 and TRBJ2-7; D might be TRBD1 (6 bases). The V gene's germline CDR1 is MGHRA and CDR2 YSYEKL. With 4 bases removed from V and 0 bases from J, the gap between germline ends came to 10 bases. The CDR3 is 14 residues long. This chain's CDR3 is CASSPGQTSYEQYF. The CDR3 DNA reads as TGCGCCAGCAGCCCTGGACAGACCTCCTACGAGCAGTACTTC.

Details on this clonotype: Just one base apart from a much larger clone, this may be a read error. CDR3 DNA: TGTGCCGGCAGTTGGTCGGCCAGGGGCAATGAGCAGTTCTTC. Amino acid sequence: CAGSWSARGNEQFF. This chain joins TRBV27 and TRBJ2-1; tentative D call: TRBD1 (6 bases). The CDR3 extends over 14 amino acids. Germline CDR1 reads MNHEY; CDR2 reads SMNVEV (reference sequence).